The 15 T cell receptor beta chains below all came from one sample that was sequenced in a study of T cell repertoires in cytomegalovirus infection. TCRdb analysed the reads with MiXCR anew, one entry per CDR3 protein. The sample holds 360,000 or so distinct CDR3 sequences, roughly a third seen once. For these TCRs, the target antigens are not known. This sample comprised cultured PBMCs, obtained from culture after CMV antigen stimulation. These receptors came from a human donor in good health (CMV status not recorded). Some clones in this sample may be carry-over from other donors' samples.

Ten or more counts support this clonotype. The rearrangement joins TRBV7-2 to TRBJ2-3; TRBD1 agrees at 9 bases. This CDR3 region has 13 residues. CDR1 is SGHTA, CDR2 FQGNSA, per germline. With V trimmed by 8 bases and J by 2 bases, 2 bases remained unmatched. The CDR3 protein is CASGTGNTDTQYF. The CDR3 nucleotides are TGTGCCAGCGGGACAGGGAACACAGATACGCAGTATTTT.

This clonotype was counted between two and nine times. The V and J genes are TRBV6-1 and TRBJ1-2; D not resolved. The CDR3 contains 16 residues. Germline V gene lookup returns CDR1 MNHNS and CDR2 SASEGT. V lost 5 bases and J lost 0, with 16 bases in between. CDR3 nucleotide sequence: TGTGCCAGCAGTAAAGAGAACCCCTCGGCTAACTATGGCTACACCTTC. Encoded protein: CASSKENPSANYGYTF.

There are a few counts of this clonotype. The chain links TRBV7-2 to TRBJ2-1, with a tentative D call TRBD2 (6 bases). The CDR3 loop spans 15 amino acids. V lost 6 bases to trimming and J lost 8 bases, with 20 bases between them. From germline, CDR1 is SGHTA and CDR2 FQGNSA. The CDR3 here is CASSFRRAYNDEQFF. The CDR3 DNA is TGTGCCAGCAGTTTCCGGAGGGCATACAACGATGAGCAGTTCTTC.

Only a few counts were recorded for this clonotype. The V and J genes are TRBV7-9 and TRBJ1-2, with a weak D call TRBD1 (5 bases). The V gene's germline CDR1 is SEHNR and CDR2 FQNEAQ (reference sequence). The germline V and J ends were trimmed by 4 bases and 6 bases, with 12 bases remaining between them. This CDR3 spans 13 amino acids. Here the CDR3 reads CASSSGLINGYTF. CDR3 sequence (DNA): TGTGCCAGCAGCTCGGGACTCATAAATGGCTACACCTTC.

V usage is TRBV30 and J usage is TRBJ2-1; a possible D gene is TRBD1 (6 bases). Germline CDR1 reads GTSNPN; CDR2 reads SVGIG (reference sequence). The CDR3 length is 13 residues. Trimming took off 3 bases at V and 9 bases at J, with 15 bases between the two ends. This CDR3 is CAWSQMTGGEQFF. Here the CDR3 DNA reads TGTGCCTGGAGCCAAATGACAGGAGGTGAGCAGTTCTTC.

This clonotype has a count of ten or more. This sequence joins TRBV12-3 or TRBV12-4 and TRBJ2-7, with TRBD1 as a possible D gene (5 bases). The CDR3 covers 14 residues. V was pared by 6 bases and J by 2 bases, with 14 bases between. The CDR3 nucleotides read TGTGCCAGCAGAGGTGGCGACAGAGCCTACGAGCAGTACTTC. It codes for CASRGGDRAYEQYF.

This clonotype appeared many times. The V gene is TRBV7-8, the J gene TRBJ2-7; TRBD1 matches at 8 bases. Germline V lookup: CDR1 SGHVS, CDR2 FQNEAQ. This CDR3 has 13 amino acids. Trimming cost V 6 bases and J 2 bases; bases outside gene matches: 3. The CDR3 here is CASSVDRAYEQYF. The CDR3 coding sequence is TGTGCCAGCAGTGTGGACAGGGCCTACGAGCAGTACTTC.

The rearrangement links TRBV19 to TRBJ2-1, with 10 bases matching TRBD2. Germline loops: CDR1 LNHDA, CDR2 SQIVND (reference sequence). CDR3 length: 16 residues. With 8 bases clipped from V and 3 bases from J, the junction kept 10 bases outside the gene matches. The CDR3 loop reads CASEPSGRVFYNEQFF. The CDR3 DNA reads TGTGCCAGTGAACCGAGCGGGAGGGTGTTCTACAATGAGCAGTTCTTC.

V is TRBV5-4 and J is TRBJ2-1, with 9 bases identical to TRBD2. There are 20 residues in the CDR3. The germline V gene has CDR1 SGHNT and CDR2 YYREEE (reference sequence). The V segment lost 4 bases and the J segment 1 base; nucleotides outside the gene matches: 18. DNA of the CDR3: TGTGCCAGCAGCCCTCGGCGTGGGCGGGAGGGGTTTATTTCCTACAATGAGCAGTTCTTC. Protein: CASSPRRGREGFISYNEQFF.

At least ten counts were recorded for this clonotype. V is TRBV7-2 and J is TRBJ2-3; weak D call: TRBD2 (5 bases). Trimming stripped 7 bases from V and 4 bases from J, with 15 bases between. Germline values: CDR1 SGHTA, CDR2 FQGNSA. The CDR3 is 14 residues long. The CDR3 region is CASNVRVAPDTQYF. The DNA for the CDR3 is TGTGCCAGCAATGTGCGGGTAGCGCCAGATACGCAGTATTTT.

J is TRBJ1-5 and V is TRBV9; possible D gene TRBD1, 6 bases. The CDR3 has 14 residues. The V end was cut by 0 bases, the J end by 7 bases, with 11 bases between. CDR1 SGDLS and CDR2 YYNGEE come from the germline V gene. CDR3 nucleotides: TGTGCCAGCAGCGTAGGAGGGGGGTGGCAGCCCCAGCATTTT. Translated, it gives CASSVGGGWQPQHF. Drawing the rest from reference TRBV9 and TRBJ1-5, the complete variable domain is DSGVTQTPKHLITATGQRVTLRCSPRSGDLSVYWYQQSLDQGLQFLIQYYNGEERAKGNILERFSAQQFPDLHSELNLSSLELGDSALYFCASSVGGGWQPQHFGDGTRLSIL.

This rearrangement joins TRBV12-5 to TRBJ2-3; the D is unclear. The CDR3 is 17 residues long. The germline CDR1 and CDR2 sequences are LGHNT and FRNRAP. Trimming took 1 base from V and 2 from J, leaving 16 bases between them. The CDR3 region is CASGLGPPDRNTDTQYF. The CDR3 region has the DNA TGTGCTAGTGGTTTGGGCCCCCCAGACCGTAACACAGATACGCAGTATTTT.

This chain links TRBV14 with TRBJ2-5; the match to TRBD2 covers 8 bases. J was trimmed by 2 bases and V by 2 bases; bases with no gene match: 13. The germline CDR1 and CDR2 sequences are SGHDN and FVKESK. This CDR3 region has 18 residues. In DNA form, the CDR3 reads TGTGCCAGCAGCCAAAGAAAAAGAACTAGCGGCGTTCAAGAGACCCAGTACTTC. This gives the protein CASSQRKRTSGVQETQYF.

A few counts support this clonotype. CDR3 region: CASSTSSGIADTQYF. For the CDR3, the DNA is TGTGCCAGTAGTACCTCTAGCGGGATCGCAGATACGCAGTATTTT. The chain uses TRBV19 and TRBJ2-3, with 9 bases fitting TRBD2. CDR3 size: 15 residues. The V and J ends lost 4 bases and 4 bases, in that order; junction bases with no gene match: 6. Germline V CDR1 and CDR2: LNHDA, SQIVND (reference sequence). Drawing the rest from reference TRBV19 and TRBJ2-3, the complete variable domain is DGGITQSPKYLFRKEGQNVTLSCEQNLNHDAMYWYRQDPGQGLRLIYYSQIVNDFQKGDIAEGYSVSREKKESFPLTVTSAQKNPTAFYLCASSTSSGIADTQYFGPGTRLTVL.

There are a few counts of this clonotype. This rearrangement joins TRBV10-3 to TRBJ1-1, with D possibly being TRBD1 (5 bases). The CDR3 contains 15 residues. Trimming removed 0 bases from V and 3 bases from J, with 11 bases in between. Germline V gene lookup returns CDR1 ENHRY and CDR2 SYGVKD. The CDR3 is CAISESAGRDTEAFF. The DNA for the CDR3 is TGTGCCATCAGTGAGTCGGCAGGGAGGGACACTGAAGCTTTCTTT.